The 12 T cell receptor beta chains below all came from one sample that was sequenced in a study of blood T cell repertoires in COVID-19. The protocol was immunoSEQ multiplex PCR, while the TCRdb copy is restricted to in-frame clones and leaves out a portion. This sample has around 420,000 clones, with 88% found just once. Sequenced: PBMCs or T cells enriched from blood (not recorded which). The receptors shown here come from a woman aged 40 to 55 with acute COVID-19.

The chain combines TRBV19 with TRBJ1-4; 8 bases are a match to TRBD1. The junction had 4 bases not matched to a gene; V was cut back by 6 bases and J by 7 bases. Germline V gene sequence: CDR1 LNHDA, CDR2 SQIVND (reference sequence). CDR3 size: 13 residues. The CDR3: CASRGTGPEKLFF. CDR3 sequence (DNA): TGTGCCAGTAGAGGGACAGGACCTGAAAAACTGTTTTTT.

The gene calls are TRBV12-3 or TRBV12-4 and TRBJ1-1; TRBD1 aligns across 7 bases. This CDR3 has 13 residues. Unmatched junction bases numbered 12, after V lost 7 bases and J lost 10 bases. The chain's CDR3 is CASTMGQILGAFF. In DNA, the CDR3 is TGTGCCAGCACCATGGGACAGATTCTTGGAGCTTTCTTT.

The V gene is TRBV9, the J gene TRBJ2-5; 8 bases fit TRBD2. The J segment lost 5 bases and the V segment lost 2 bases, leaving 11 bases of the junction unmatched. CDR3 size: 16 residues. The germline V gene encodes CDR1 SGDLS and CDR2 YYNGEE. CDR3 loop: CASSVTSSGGWETQYF. CDR3 nucleotides: TGTGCCAGCAGCGTGACCTCGAGCGGGGGATGGGAGACCCAGTACTTC.

V gene TRBV3-1 (or the pseudogene TRBV3-2) combines with J gene TRBJ1-3, with 7 bases lining up with TRBD1. The CDR3 runs to 15 residues. The trim removed 4 bases at V and 3 bases at J, leaving 6 bases unmatched. CDR1 and CDR2 (germline): LGHDT, YNNKEL (reference sequence). The CDR3 loop reads CASSLGSGGGNTIYF. As DNA, the CDR3 is TGTGCCAGCAGCCTAGGATCAGGGGGTGGAAACACCATATATTTT.

The J gene is TRBJ2-1, the V gene TRBV30; 10 bases match TRBD2. Trimming took 8 bases from V and 9 from J; bases not matched to a gene: 10. The CDR3 totals 13 residues. Germline V lookup: CDR1 GTSNPN, CDR2 SVGIG (reference sequence). This CDR3 is CARDSGGIGEQFF. CDR3 sequence (DNA): TGTGCCCGGGATAGCGGGGGGATCGGTGAGCAGTTCTTC.

The chain combines TRBV12-3 or TRBV12-4 with TRBJ2-7, with TRBD2 identical over 8 bases. This CDR3 spans 13 amino acids. V shed 6 bases, J shed 7 bases, and the junction held 8 bases outside the gene matches. DNA for the CDR3: TGTGCCAGCAGCCCCGGGGGGGGAGGGGAGCAGTACTTC. Its translation is CASSPGGGGEQYF.

V and J are TRBV18 and TRBJ1-5; 10 nucleotides align to TRBD1. Germline V CDR1 and CDR2: KGHSH, LQKENI. V gave up 2 bases and J gave up 6 bases; unmatched junction bases: 4. This CDR3 region has 15 residues. CDR3 bases: TGTGCCAGCTCACCAGGACAGGGGGTAGGTCAGCCCCAGCATTTT. Amino acids: CASSPGQGVGQPQHF.

The chain links TRBV6-5 to TRBJ2-7, with 8 bases identical to TRBD2. CDR3 size: 14 residues. The V and J ends lost 7 bases and 3 bases, in that order; junction bases with no gene match: 8. Germline CDR1 MNHEY, CDR2 SVGAGI. CDR3 coding DNA: TGTGCCAGCACGGGTGGGACTAGTTACTACGAGCAGTACTTC. This codes for CASTGGTSYYEQYF.

The rearrangement joins TRBV2 to TRBJ1-5; D not certain. The CDR3 loop spans 15 amino acids. Germline loops: CDR1 SNHLY, CDR2 FYNNEI. V was pared by 5 bases and J by 0 bases, with 11 bases between. The CDR3 DNA reads TGTGCCAGCAGTATCTCGCAGTATAGCAATCAGCCCCAGCATTTT. Amino acids: CASSISQYSNQPQHF. Variable domain in full (rest from reference TRBV2 and TRBJ1-5): EPEVTQTPSHQVTQMGQEVILRCVPISNHLYFYWYRQILGQKVEFLVSFYNNEISEKSEIFDDQFSVERPDGSNFTLKIRSTKLEDSAMYFCASSISQYSNQPQHFGDGTRLSIL.

The chain employs TRBV5-4 and TRBJ2-3; maybe TRBD1 (6 bases). The V gene's germline CDR1 is SGHNT and CDR2 YYREEE (reference sequence). This CDR3 region has 13 residues. V lost 4 bases and J lost 4, with 10 bases in between. The CDR3 spells CASSKGQSDTQYF. For the CDR3, the DNA is TGTGCCAGCAGCAAAGGACAGTCAGATACGCAGTATTTT.

This clone came up once. The rearrangement links TRBV6-5 to TRBJ1-3; D is undetermined. Trimming took 6 bases from V and 4 from J, leaving 13 bases between them. Per the germline V gene, CDR1 is MNHEY and CDR2 is SVGAGI. This CDR3 has 14 amino acids. In DNA, the CDR3 is TGTGCCAGCAGAAGAGACATGCGCGGAAACACCATATATTTT. Its translation is CASRRDMRGNTIYF.

This chain connects TRBV19 to TRBJ1-5; D is undetermined. V was shortened by 7 bases and J by 4 bases, with 8 bases between the two germline ends. From germline, CDR1 is LNHDA and CDR2 SQIVND (reference sequence). This CDR3 contains 12 residues. The CDR3 reads CASTAMNQPQHF. As DNA, the CDR3 is TGTGCCAGTACCGCGATGAATCAGCCCCAGCATTTT. Full variable domain (rest looked up from reference TRBV19 and TRBJ1-5): DGGITQSPKYLFRKEGQNVTLSCEQNLNHDAMYWYRQDPGQGLRLIYYSQIVNDFQKGDIAEGYSVSREKKESFPLTVTSAQKNPTAFYLCASTAMNQPQHFGDGTRLSIL.